Below, one T cell receptor (beta chain) is given with its context. After removal of 5 bases from V and 5 bases from J, the junction contained 8 bases not matched to a gene. Germline values: CDR1 SGHVS, CDR2 FQNEAQ. The CDR3 totals 15 residues. These data come from a study of blood T cell repertoires in COVID-19. Clones were sequenced by immunoSEQ multiplex PCR, and TCRdb holds only the in-frame ones, with some missing. There are around 100,000 clones in the sample; about 85% occur only once, and around 13% lies in the top ten. Input material: peripheral blood. This chain connects TRBV7-8 to TRBJ2-3; 9 nucleotides match TRBD1. This receptor was identified in a human donor in a cohort sampled during active COVID-19. CDR3 residues: CASSVGQGVGDTQYF. The CDR3, as DNA: TGTGCCAGCAGCGTGGGACAGGGAGTTGGAGATACGCAGTATTTT.